The clone carrying this T cell receptor beta chain was seen a few times. Only in-frame clones appear in the TCRdb table, and some are missing; sequencing was by immunoSEQ multiplex PCR. The table shows about 200,000 clones, with roughly nine tenths occurring only once. This sample was taken from a study of blood T cell repertoires in COVID-19. CDR1 and CDR2 (germline): SGHNT, YYREEE (reference sequence). Trimming pared 1 base from V and 4 bases from J, leaving 12 bases between. The CDR3 extends over 15 amino acids. The sequencing sample was made of peripheral blood. The receptor comes from a woman between 70 and 85 years old with acute or convalescent COVID-19. The chain links TRBV5-4 to TRBJ2-1; TRBD2 is a possible D gene (6 bases). This chain's CDR3 is CASSLFSGRYNEQFF. The CDR3 coding sequence is TGTGCCAGCAGCTTGTTCAGCGGGCGATACAATGAGCAGTTCTTC.